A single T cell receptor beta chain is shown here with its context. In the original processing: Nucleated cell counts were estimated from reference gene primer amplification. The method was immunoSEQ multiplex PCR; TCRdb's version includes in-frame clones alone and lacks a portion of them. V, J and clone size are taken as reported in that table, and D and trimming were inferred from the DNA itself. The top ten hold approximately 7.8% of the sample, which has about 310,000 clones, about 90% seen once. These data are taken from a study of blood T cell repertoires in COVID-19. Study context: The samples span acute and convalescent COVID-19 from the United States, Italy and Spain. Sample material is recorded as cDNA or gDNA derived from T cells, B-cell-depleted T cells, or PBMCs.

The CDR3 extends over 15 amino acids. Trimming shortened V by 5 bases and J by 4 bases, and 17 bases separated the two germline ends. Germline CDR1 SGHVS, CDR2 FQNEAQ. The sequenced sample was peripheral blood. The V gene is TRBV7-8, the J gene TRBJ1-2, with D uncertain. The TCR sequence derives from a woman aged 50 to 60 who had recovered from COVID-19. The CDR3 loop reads CASSPRLVGGYGYTF. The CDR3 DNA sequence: TGTGCCAGCAGCCCGCGTCTAGTTGGCGGCTATGGCTACACCTTC.